This TCR beta chain was recovered during a study of Ad26.COV2.S vaccination and SARS-CoV-2 variants. Study-level information: Ad26.COV2.S shots went into the muscle once or twice, 56 days apart. Study-wide results and limits: Reported post-vaccination CD8+ and CD4+ T cell responses to spike showed substantial breadth. Estimates derived from TCR breadth and depth analyses may have underestimated total T cell responses.

The treatment here: 19 received Ad26.COV2.S at low or high dose, single or two shots; several received placebo; per-sample allocation not given. The samples date from day 63 after the first vaccine or placebo injection. An 18-55-year-old adult in Boston served as donor. As to this clone: Its antigen is still unknown.

This CDR3 is 15 amino acids long. The germline V gene encodes CDR1 SGHRS and CDR2 YFSETQ. V lost 0 bases, J lost 2 bases, and 12 bases lay in between. Clones were read by immunoSEQ multiplex PCR, and TCRdb kept only the in-frame ones, dropping some. The table includes around 450,000 clones, approximately 87% detected once. This sample comprised peripheral blood, obtained in a trial of Ad26.COV2.S vaccine versus placebo. The receptor was isolated from a person aged 18-60 years who received the Ad26.COV2.S COVID-19 vaccine or a placebo. The J gene is TRBJ2-7, the V gene TRBV5-1, with D maybe TRBD1 (6 bases). The CDR3, as DNA: TGCGCCAGCAGCTTGGGACAGGTTTCAACCTACGAGCAGTACTTC. The encoded protein is CASSLGQVSTYEQYF.